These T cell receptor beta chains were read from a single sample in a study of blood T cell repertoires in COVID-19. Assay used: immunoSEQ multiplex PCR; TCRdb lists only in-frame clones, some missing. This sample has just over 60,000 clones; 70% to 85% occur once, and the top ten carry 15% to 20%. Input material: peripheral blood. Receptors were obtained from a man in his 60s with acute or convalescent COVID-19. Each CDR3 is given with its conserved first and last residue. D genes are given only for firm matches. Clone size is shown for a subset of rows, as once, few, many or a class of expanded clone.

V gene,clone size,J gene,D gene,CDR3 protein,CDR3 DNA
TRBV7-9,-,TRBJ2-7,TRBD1,CASSSTGLQGAEQYF,TGTGCCAGCAGCTCAACCGGATTACAGGGGGCAGAGCAGTACTTC
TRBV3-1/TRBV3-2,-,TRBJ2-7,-,CSRIPSRTTYEQYF,TGTTCCAGAATACCCTCCCGGACTACTTACGAGCAGTACTTC
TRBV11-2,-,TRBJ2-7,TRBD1,CASSYLQGPSYEQYF,TGTGCCAGCAGCTATTTACAGGGGCCCTCCTACGAGCAGTACTTC
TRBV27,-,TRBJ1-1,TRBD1,CASSFRAQGDTEAFF,TGTGCCAGCAGTTTCAGGGCCCAGGGGGACACTGAAGCTTTCTTT
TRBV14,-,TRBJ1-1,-,CASSTTENTEAFF,TGTGCCAGCAGCACGACTGAGAACACTGAAGCTTTCTTT
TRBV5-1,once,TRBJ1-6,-,CASSLTGYNSPLHF,TGCGCCAGCAGCTTGACAGGGTATAATTCACCCCTCCACTTT
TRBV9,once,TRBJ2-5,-,CASSKLTGFEETQYF,TGTGCCAGCAGCAAACTAACAGGGTTTGAGGAGACCCAGTACTTC
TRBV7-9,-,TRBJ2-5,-,CASSLIADQETQYF,TGTGCCAGCAGCTTAATAGCGGACCAAGAGACCCAGTACTTC
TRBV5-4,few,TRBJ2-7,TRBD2,CASSLAAGGVYEQYF,TGTGCCAGCAGCTTGGCAGCGGGAGGCGTCTACGAGCAGTACTTC
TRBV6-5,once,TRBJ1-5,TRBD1,CASNAQGARQPQHF,TGTGCCAGCAATGCTCAGGGGGCCCGTCAGCCCCAGCATTTT
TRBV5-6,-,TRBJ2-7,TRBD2,CASFNSLELRLAGEQYF,TGTGCCAGCTTCAACAGCTTGGAACTGCGGCTAGCGGGAGAGCAGTACTTC
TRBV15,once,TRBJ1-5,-,CATSRGSTEEQPQHF,TGTGCCACCAGCAGAGGATCGACAGAGGAACAGCCCCAGCATTTT
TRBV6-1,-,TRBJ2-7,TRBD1,CASSENRGYEQYF,TGTGCCAGCAGTGAAAACAGGGGTTACGAGCAGTACTTC
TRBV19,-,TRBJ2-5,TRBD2,CASGGTSSETQYF,TGTGCCAGTGGTGGGACTAGCAGCGAGACCCAGTACTTC
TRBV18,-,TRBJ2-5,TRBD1,CASSPFEGAPQETQYF,TGTGCCAGCTCACCTTTTGAGGGGGCGCCCCAAGAGACCCAGTACTTC
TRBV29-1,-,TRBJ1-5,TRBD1,CSVAGTGANQPQHF,TGCAGCGTGGCCGGGACAGGGGCAAATCAGCCCCAGCATTTT
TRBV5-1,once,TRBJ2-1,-,CASSLQDSYNEQFF,TGCGCCAGCAGCTTGCAGGACAGTTACAATGAGCAGTTCTTC
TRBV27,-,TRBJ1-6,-,CASSYGSGASYNSPLHF,TGTGCCAGCAGTTATGGATCAGGGGCGTCCTATAATTCACCCCTCCACTTT
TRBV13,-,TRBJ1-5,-,CASSFGINQPQHF,TGTGCCAGCAGCTTCGGGATCAATCAGCCCCAGCATTTT
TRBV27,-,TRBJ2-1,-,CASSSPADRYNEQFF,TGTGCCAGCAGTTCTCCCGCTGACAGGTACAATGAGCAGTTCTTC
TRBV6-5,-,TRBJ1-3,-,CASKVSGGNTIYF,TGTGCCAGCAAAGTTTCAGGGGGAAACACCATATATTTT
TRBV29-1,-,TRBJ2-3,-,CSVADYLSTDTQYF,TGCAGCGTTGCAGACTACTTGAGCACAGATACGCAGTATTTT
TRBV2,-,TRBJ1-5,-,CASTHSDRNQPQHF,TGTGCCAGCACCCATTCGGACAGAAATCAGCCCCAGCATTTT
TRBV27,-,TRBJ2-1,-,CASRREQVYNEQFF,TGTGCCAGCAGAAGGGAGCAGGTATACAATGAGCAGTTCTTC
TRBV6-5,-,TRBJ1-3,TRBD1,CASSPDRVGGNTIYF,TGTGCCAGCAGCCCGGACAGGGTCGGCGGAAACACCATATATTTT
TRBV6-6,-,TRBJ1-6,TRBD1,CASSQRTGSASPLHF,TGTGCCAGCAGTCAACGGACAGGGTCGGCTTCACCCCTCCACTTT
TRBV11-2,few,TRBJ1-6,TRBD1,CASSLVGGLDSPLHF,TGTGCCAGCAGCTTAGTAGGGGGCCTTGATTCACCCCTCCACTTT
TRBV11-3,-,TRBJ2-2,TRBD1,CASSNRDREGGELFF,TGTGCCAGCAGCAACCGGGACAGGGAAGGCGGGGAGCTGTTTTTT
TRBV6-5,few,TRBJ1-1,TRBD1,CASSWTGDFNTEAFF,TGTGCCAGCAGTTGGACAGGGGATTTTAACACTGAAGCTTTCTTT
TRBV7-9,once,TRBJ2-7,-,CASSLALTGSWVEQYF,TGTGCCAGCAGCTTAGCGCTAACCGGGAGCTGGGTCGAGCAGTACTTC
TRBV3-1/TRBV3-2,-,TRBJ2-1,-,CASSSRGYDNEQFF,TGTGCCAGCAGCTCCCGAGGGTACGACAATGAGCAGTTCTTC
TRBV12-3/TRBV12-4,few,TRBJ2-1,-,CASKGTFGNEQFF,TGTGCCAGCAAAGGGACATTCGGCAATGAGCAGTTCTTC
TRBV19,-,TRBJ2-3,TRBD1,CASSMGQGGADTQYF,TGTGCCAGTAGTATGGGACAGGGTGGGGCAGATACGCAGTATTTT
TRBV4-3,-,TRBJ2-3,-,CASSQRAGDTQYF,TGCGCCAGCAGCCAGAGAGCGGGAGATACGCAGTATTTT
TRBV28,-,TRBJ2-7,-,CASSSGFRDTLEQYF,TGTGCCAGCAGTTCAGGGTTCCGGGACACCCTGGAGCAGTACTTC
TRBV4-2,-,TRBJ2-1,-,CASSQGQYNEQFF,TGTGCCAGCAGCCAAGGACAGTACAATGAGCAGTTCTTC
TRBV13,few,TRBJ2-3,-,CASTLVRGGADTQYF,TGTGCCAGCACCTTAGTGCGAGGGGGAGCAGATACGCAGTATTTT